The 26 T cell receptor beta chains below were found in one sample sequenced in a study of shared clonotypes between healthy human individuals. TCRdb's table, derived via immunoSEQ multiplex PCR, lists solely in-frame clones and lacks some. Of roughly 520,000 clones in the sample, roughly 95% are singletons; the top ten hold 0.055% to 0.075%. The sample consisted of naive CD4+ T cells sorted from blood. The subset was: CD45RA+ positively selected. Receptor source: a woman in her thirties in good health.

CDR3 region: CASSLRGNNSPLHF. The CDR3 DNA reads TGTGCCAGCAGTCTTAGGGGGAATAATTCACCCCTCCACTTT. The gene calls are TRBV7-2 and TRBJ1-6, with TRBD1 as a possible D gene (6 bases). Trimming cost V 6 bases and J 5 bases, with 11 bases left between them. The CDR3 loop spans 14 amino acids. Germline V gene sequence: CDR1 SGHTA, CDR2 FQGNSA. Full variable domain (remainder filled in from reference TRBV7-2 and TRBJ1-6): GAGVSQSPSNKVTEKGKDVELRCDPISGHTALYWYRQSLGQGLEFLIYFQGNSAPDKSGLPSDRFSAERTGGSVSTLTIQRTQQEDSAVYLCASSLRGNNSPLHFGNGTRLTVT.

This chain links TRBV4-1 with TRBJ1-1; no firm D call. Per germline, CDR1 MGHRA and CDR2 YSYEKL. Trimming removed 1 base at V and 0 bases at J, with 9 bases between. The CDR3 has 15 amino acids. The CDR3 here is CASSQGSLMNTEAFF. The CDR3 nucleotides are TGCGCCAGCAGCCAAGGAAGTTTGATGAACACTGAAGCTTTCTTT.

A single count supports this clone. The V and J genes are TRBV5-1 and TRBJ2-7; 7 nucleotides align to TRBD2. V gave up 1 base and J gave up 2 bases; unmatched junction bases: 12. Looked up from germline, CDR1 is SGHRS and CDR2 is YFSETQ. CDR3 size: 17 residues. The CDR3 spells CASSLRVPGGLPYEQYF. The CDR3 coding sequence is TGCGCCAGCAGCTTGAGGGTACCGGGAGGTTTACCCTACGAGCAGTACTTC.

The rearrangement links TRBV6-1 to TRBJ2-2; D unclear. The CDR3 is 16 residues long. Trimming left V 0 bases short and J 3 bases short, with 11 bases between. CDR1 is MNHNS, CDR2 SASEGT, per germline. CDR3 loop: CASSEARLTHTGELFF. CDR3 DNA: TGTGCCAGCAGTGAAGCTAGGTTGACACACACCGGGGAGCTGTTTTTT.

This chain joins TRBV6-5 and TRBJ2-1, with D possibly TRBD1 on 5 matching bases. V was pared by 3 bases and J by 4 bases, with 10 bases between. Looked up from germline, CDR1 is MNHEY and CDR2 is SVGAGI. The CDR3 spans 14 residues. DNA of the CDR3: TGTGCCAGCAGTTATCAGGGCCCTTACAATGAGCAGTTCTTC. Protein product: CASSYQGPYNEQFF.

The chain combines TRBV7-8 with TRBJ1-2, with D tentatively TRBD1 (5 bases). The V and J ends lost 1 base and 8 bases respectively, with 11 bases between them. This CDR3 is built from 13 residues. Germline CDR1 SGHVS, CDR2 FQNEAQ. The DNA for the CDR3 is TGTGCCAGCAGCTTAGGGGGGGAAGAAGGCTACACCTTC. Its translation: CASSLGGEEGYTF. The entire variable domain, with the rest obtained from reference TRBV7-8 and TRBJ1-2, is as follows: GAGVSQSPRYKVAKRGQDVALRCDPISGHVSLFWYQQALGQGPEFLTYFQNEAQLDKSGLPSDRFFAERPEGSVSTLKIQRTQQEDSAVYLCASSLGGEEGYTFGSGTRLTVV.

The V call is TRBV10-3, the J call TRBJ1-3, with no clear D. Germline-derived CDR1 and CDR2 are ENHRY and SYGVKD. Trimming cost V 5 bases and J 0 bases, with 11 bases left between them. CDR3 length: 15 residues. The CDR3 DNA is TGTGCCATCAGTTCTTCTGACAACTCTGGAAACACCATATATTTT. Its translation: CAISSSDNSGNTIYF.

Comments on this clone: The sample holds other DNA sequences that translate to the same CDR3. The chain has TRBV5-1 and TRBJ2-6; D gene ambiguous. The ends were cut back, 0 bases at V and 2 bases at J, with 6 bases in the middle. The germline CDR1 and CDR2 sequences are SGHRS and YFSETQ. The CDR3 contains 15 residues. The CDR3 sequence is CASSLEGAGANVLTF. CDR3 bases: TGCGCCAGCAGCTTGGAAGGAGCTGGGGCCAACGTCCTGACTTTC.

The genes are TRBV28 and TRBJ1-5; TRBD1 matches 7 bases. This CDR3 has 13 amino acids. J lost 10 bases, V lost 7 bases, and 10 bases had no gene match. Per germline, CDR1 MDHEN and CDR2 SYDVKM. This chain's CDR3 is CASNRDSSRPQHF. In DNA, the CDR3 is TGTGCCAGCAACCGGGACAGCAGCCGCCCCCAGCATTTT.

The chain links TRBV5-3 to TRBJ2-5; 7 positions agree with TRBD1. TRBV5-3 belongs to the ORF category, with a function that is uncertain. The length of the CDR3 is 17 residues. V lost 4 bases to trimming and J lost 1 base; unmatched junction nucleotides: 13. This CDR3 reads CARSTTTGRGVQETQYF. Written as DNA, the CDR3 is TGTGCCAGAAGCACGACGACAGGGAGAGGGGTCCAAGAGACCCAGTACTTC.

The chain is built from TRBV28 and TRBJ1-4; D remains ambiguous. Germline V gene lookup returns CDR1 MDHEN and CDR2 SYDVKM. This CDR3 has 15 amino acids. Trimming removed 5 bases at V and 7 bases at J, with 17 bases between. CDR3 residues: CASSTARVVGEKLFF. The CDR3 coding sequence is TGTGCCAGCAGTACGGCACGGGTTGTCGGTGAAAAACTGTTTTTT.

V gene TRBV11-1 combines with J gene TRBJ2-1, with D tentatively TRBD1 or TRBD2 (5 bases each). Trimming shortened V by 3 bases and J by 10 bases, and 13 bases separated the two germline ends. Germline V lookup: CDR1 SGHAT, CDR2 FQDESV (reference sequence). The length of the CDR3 is 13 residues. This chain's CDR3 is CASSFLTGREQFF. DNA of the CDR3: TGTGCCAGCAGCTTTCTGACGGGACGGGAGCAGTTCTTC. The full variable domain, completed using reference TRBV11-1 and TRBJ2-1, is EAEVAQSPRYKITEKSQAVAFWCDPISGHATLYWYRQILGQGPELLVQFQDESVVDDSQLPKDRFSAERLKGVDSTLKIQPAELGDSAMYLCASSFLTGREQFFGPGTRLTVL.

Note on this clone: Other DNA sequences from this sample encode an identical CDR3 as well. V and J are TRBV5-1 and TRBJ1-3; D is unclear. Trimming stripped 2 bases from V and 0 bases from J, with 9 bases between. Per germline, CDR1 SGHRS and CDR2 YFSETQ. The CDR3 covers 15 residues. CDR3 sequence reads: CASSLSGSSGNTIYF. CDR3 coding DNA: TGCGCCAGCAGCTTATCGGGGAGCTCTGGAAACACCATATATTTT.

The chain combines TRBV18 with TRBJ1-4; D uncertain. The CDR3 totals 18 residues. Germline CDR1 is KGHSH and CDR2 is LQKENI. Trimming took 1 base from V and 3 from J, leaving 18 bases between them. Here the CDR3 DNA reads TGTGCCAGCTCACCACTCTACTTAGGTACCGGGGCTAATGAAAAACTGTTTTTT. Translating it yields CASSPLYLGTGANEKLFF.

The chain links TRBV10-3 to TRBJ2-5, with 10 bases identical to TRBD1. V shed 4 bases, J shed 4 bases, and the junction held 6 bases outside the gene matches. Germline-derived CDR1 and CDR2 are ENHRY and SYGVKD. There are 15 residues in the CDR3. The CDR3 nucleotides are TGTGCCATCAGTGGGGCCCGACAGGGGGCAGAGACCCAGTACTTC. It specifies CAISGARQGAETQYF.

Of note for this clone: This specimen includes other DNA sequences encoding the same CDR3. V and J are TRBV19 and TRBJ1-5; no clear D gene. CDR3 length equals 13 residues. V was shortened by 1 base and J by 3 bases, with 4 bases between the two germline ends. Germline CDR1 and CDR2: LNHDA and SQIVND (reference sequence). The chain's CDR3 is CASSIGVNQPQHF. The CDR3 bases are TGTGCCAGTAGTATAGGCGTCAATCAGCCCCAGCATTTT.

The gene calls are TRBV9 and TRBJ2-1, with 10 nucleotides matching TRBD2. CDR1 SGDLS and CDR2 YYNGEE come from the germline V gene. This CDR3 has 15 residues. Trimming took 5 bases from V and 8 from J; bases not matched to a gene: 10. Written as DNA, the CDR3 is TGTGCCAGCAGGAGTTTGGCTAGCGGGAGAGATGAGCAGTTCTTC. Protein product: CASRSLASGRDEQFF.

The genes are TRBV6-5 and TRBJ2-1; TRBD2 agrees at 16 bases. The germline V gene encodes CDR1 MNHEY and CDR2 SVGAGI. The CDR3 has 14 amino acids. V dropped 6 bases and J dropped 15; count of bases not matched to a gene: 8. CDR3: CASSPGLAGGLWFF. CDR3 coding DNA: TGTGCCAGCAGCCCGGGACTAGCGGGAGGGTTATGGTTCTTC.

The chain has TRBV28 and TRBJ1-5; TRBD1 is a possible D gene (6 bases). CDR1 and CDR2 from the germline V gene are MDHEN and SYDVKM. V was pared by 3 bases and J by 10 bases, with 19 bases between. The CDR3 consists of 15 residues. The CDR3, as DNA: TGTGCCAGCAGTTTTGGGCAGGGGCCTCTCGGACCCCAGCATTTT. This encodes CASSFGQGPLGPQHF.

The gene calls are TRBV5-1 and TRBJ2-2; 9 bases line up with TRBD1. Per germline, CDR1 SGHRS and CDR2 YFSETQ. The CDR3 covers 16 residues. V was pared by 4 bases and J by 5 bases, with 9 bases of the junction left unmatched. CDR3 region: CASSVDRGVRTGELFF. CDR3 nucleotide sequence: TGCGCCAGCAGCGTGGACAGGGGTGTGAGAACCGGGGAGCTGTTTTTT. Full variable domain (rest looked up from reference TRBV5-1 and TRBJ2-2): KAGVTQTPRYLIKTRGQQVTLSCSPISGHRSVSWYQQTPGQGLQFLFEYFSETQRNKGNFPGRFSGRQFSNSRSEMNVSTLELGDSALYLCASSVDRGVRTGELFFGEGSRLTVL.

This chain joins TRBV18 and TRBJ1-3; no firm D call. CDR1 and CDR2 from the germline V gene are KGHSH and LQKENI. V lost 2 bases and J 0 bases, leaving 17 bases between the germline ends. CDR3 size: 18 residues. The DNA of the CDR3 is TGTGCCAGCTCACCAGGCAGGAACTCTCTTAACTCTGGAAACACCATATATTTT. Protein product: CASSPGRNSLNSGNTIYF.

This clone was recorded only once. For the CDR3, the DNA is TGTGCCAGCAGTGATCTGGGACTAGCGGGGGCAGATACGCAGTATTTT. Translating gives CASSDLGLAGADTQYF. This sequence joins TRBV2 and TRBJ2-3, with 14 bases that match TRBD2. V shed 3 bases, J shed 4 bases, and the junction held 3 bases outside the gene matches. This CDR3 spans 16 amino acids. The germline gives CDR1 SNHLY, CDR2 FYNNEI.

The CDR3 reads CASPGPSLTYNEQFF. The CDR3 bases are TGTGCCAGCCCGGGGCCTAGCTTGACCTACAATGAGCAGTTCTTC. V gene TRBV28 combines with J gene TRBJ2-1; possibly TRBD1 or TRBD2 for D (5 bases each). V lost 8 bases to trimming and J lost 2 bases, with 16 bases between them. The CDR3 consists of 15 residues. The germline V gene has CDR1 MDHEN and CDR2 SYDVKM.

V usage is TRBV6-1 and J usage is TRBJ1-3; D is unclear. This CDR3 is 12 amino acids long. The V gene lost 8 bases and the J gene lost 3 bases, with 8 bases spanning the gap. Germline V gene data show CDR1 as MNHNS and CDR2 as SASEGT. The CDR3 bases are TGTGCCAGCCCCTCTGATGGAAACACCATATATTTT. This sequence encodes CASPSDGNTIYF.

The chain employs TRBV18 and TRBJ2-5; D might be TRBD1 (5 bases). CDR1 is KGHSH, CDR2 LQKENI, per germline. The CDR3 loop spans 16 amino acids. V was clipped by 3 bases and J by 1 base, with 15 bases between them. CDR3 sequence reads: CASSPIAQEFQETQYF. In DNA, the CDR3 is TGTGCCAGCTCACCCATAGCACAGGAGTTCCAAGAGACCCAGTACTTC.

The chain employs TRBV11-2 and TRBJ2-1, with D hard to call. The CDR3 sequence is 14 residues long. Trimming pared 4 bases from V and 10 bases from J, leaving 17 bases between. Germline V gene data show CDR1 as SGHAT and CDR2 as FQNNGV. The CDR3 sequence is CASSSRTVDPEQFF. CDR3 bases: TGTGCCAGCAGCTCACGGACGGTGGATCCCGAGCAGTTCTTC. Looking up the rest from reference TRBV11-2 and TRBJ2-1 gives the full variable domain: EAGVAQSPRYKIIEKRQSVAFWCNPISGHATLYWYQQILGQGPKLLIQFQNNGVVDDSQLPKDRFSAERLKGVDSTLKIQPAKLEDSAVYLCASSSRTVDPEQFFGPGTRLTVL.